The sequence of this T cell receptor beta chain was determined in a study of cytomegalovirus exposure and HLA in healthy donors. Broader study findings: First-cohort TCR clusters were later found to tend to co-occur in the approximately 120 validation repertoires. There were some public TCRs occurring in many donors, but most TCR sequences were rare. Reports showed the classifier diagnosing cytomegalovirus status with high specificity and sensitivity.

A remark on this clone: Antigen specificity is unknown.

The repertoire was sequenced with immunoSEQ multiplex PCR; TCRdb's copy has only in-frame clones and lacks some. The repertoire includes under 250,000 clones, 87% of them detected once, and about 12% sits in the top ten. The donors were members of the validation cohort, which comprised 90 to 150 subjects and was separate from the first cohort of fewer than 700 subjects. The germline V gene has CDR1 MNHEY and CDR2 SMNVEV (reference sequence). V lost 2 bases and J 0 bases, leaving 5 bases between the germline ends. The CDR3 loop spans 13 amino acids. The V call is TRBV27, the J call TRBJ2-7, with a possible D match to TRBD1 (5 bases). Source material: PBMCs. The receptor was derived from a man between 18 and 35 years old in good health and CMV-seropositive. CDR3 in DNA: TGTGCCAGCAGTTTACAGGGCTCCTACGAGCAGTACTTC. Protein sequence: CASSLQGSYEQYF.